Following are 26 T cell receptor beta chains from one sample sequenced in a study of T-cell reconstitution after alpha-beta-depleted transplantation in children (dated by TCRdb to between 2015 and 2016). The library was produced with PCR. This sample was sequenced with an Illumina HiSeq 2500. Molecular barcoding was employed in the preparation of TCR libraries, with unique molecular identifiers being used to normalize TCRbeta repertoire quantification. TCRdb's own reprocessing of the public reads used fastp at Q25 and MiXCR and kept productive beta chains. Identical CDR3 protein sequences are pooled into one entry, listed with their most common genes and DNA. This sample comprises about 510,000 distinct CDR3 sequences, around 10% of them detected only once. The top ten hold 14% of the sample. The sample's treatment or condition label, in plain terms: allogeneic hematopoietic cell transplantation with graft depleted of TCRalphabeta T cells and CD19 B cells.

Sequenced material: PBMCs, mostly from graft donor cells, taken 180 days after TCRalphabeta/CD19-depleted stem cell transplant. The receptor source for this set is a female patient aged 2-15 years who had a stem cell transplant for aplastic anemia, so the T cells may come from the graft donor.

Comments on this clonotype: This may stem from a read error, because a much larger clone lies one nucleotide away. The rearrangement joins TRBV4-2 to TRBJ2-3; 7 bases fit TRBD1. Germline values: CDR1 LGHNA, CDR2 YNFKEQ. The CDR3 has 15 residues. J was trimmed by 6 bases and V by 2 bases; bases with no gene match: 8. CDR3 DNA: TGTGCCAGCAGCCAAATAGACAGGGATCTTGATACGCAGTATTTT. This codes for CASSQIDRDLDTQYF.

V is TRBV2 and J is TRBJ1-2, with 9 bases aligning to TRBD1. The CDR3 runs to 13 residues. Germline V lookup: CDR1 SNHLY, CDR2 FYNNEI. The CDR3 here is CVWGTGRNYGYTF. The CDR3 nucleotides read TGTGTTTGGGGGACAGGGAGAAACTATGGCTACACCTTC.

The CDR3 loop reads CASNEYRAGVPDTQYF. In DNA form, the CDR3 reads TGTGCCAGCAACGAATACAGAGCGGGAGTTCCAGATACGCAGTATTTT. The chain is built from TRBV7-2 and TRBJ2-3; 8 bases agree with TRBD2. The germline V gene has CDR1 SGHTA and CDR2 FQGNSA. The CDR3 totals 16 residues. Trimming cost V 7 bases and J 4 bases; bases outside gene matches: 13.

Concerning this clonotype itself: This sequence may be a read error, since a much larger clone differs from it by one base. The rearrangement links TRBV29-1 to TRBJ2-7; 11 bases map to TRBD1. The CDR3 extends over 14 amino acids. V lost 6 bases and J lost 4; bases outside the gene matches: 8. Germline lookup yields CDR1 SQVTM and CDR2 ANQGSEA. The CDR3 nucleotides are TGCAGCGTGAGGACAGGGGGCTACCCTTACGAGCAGTACGTC. Its translation is CSVRTGGYPYEQYV.

This clonotype was found a few times. The gene calls are TRBV28 and TRBJ1-1; D not certain. The CDR3 is 13 amino acids. V dropped 8 bases and J dropped 6 bases, with 16 bases sitting between them. Germline assignment: CDR1 MDHEN and CDR2 SYDVKM. The chain's CDR3 is CASFVPGESEAFF. The CDR3 DNA is TGTGCCAGCTTCGTCCCCGGAGAGTCTGAAGCTTTCTTT.

This chain uses TRBV20-1 with TRBJ2-7; D is perhaps TRBD2 (5 bases). The germline V gene encodes CDR1 DFQATT and CDR2 SNEGSKA (reference sequence). The V end was cut by 1 base, the J end by 0 bases, with 7 bases between. This CDR3 is built from 13 residues. The CDR3 DNA follows: TGCAGTGCTAGAGCGGGGTACTCCTACGAGCAGTACTTC. It encodes CSARAGYSYEQYF.

V usage is TRBV27 and J usage is TRBJ2-1; no definite D call. V was trimmed by 3 bases and J by 7 bases, leaving 7 bases between them. The CDR3 is 12 amino acids. Germline V gives CDR1 MNHEY, CDR2 SMNVEV (reference sequence). For the CDR3, the DNA is TGTGCCAGCAGTTTTGGCAAGAATGAGCAGTTCTTC. This sequence encodes CASSFGKNEQFF.

This clonotype occurred a few times. V usage is TRBV20-1 and J usage is TRBJ1-5; 8 nucleotides agree with TRBD1. Germline V lookup: CDR1 DFQATT, CDR2 SNEGSKA (reference sequence). This CDR3 has 13 amino acids. V lost 6 bases and J lost 6; bases outside the gene matches: 7. DNA of the CDR3: TGCAGTGCGTGGACAGGGAGGGGTCAGCCCCAGCATTTT. Amino acid sequence: CSAWTGRGQPQHF.

This clonotype was recorded a few times. CDR3 DNA: TGCGCCAGCAGCCAAGACTTTATTTACGTAACAGCAAATCAGCCCCAGCATTTT. As protein: CASSQDFIYVTANQPQHF. V usage is TRBV4-1 and J usage is TRBJ1-5; D gene uncertain. The CDR3 runs to 18 residues. Deletions cut 0 bases from V and 4 bases from J, with 19 bases between. Germline CDR1 and CDR2: MGHRA and YSYEKL.

The chain uses TRBV4-2 and TRBJ2-5; D is uncertain. The V end lost 4 bases, the J end lost 2 bases, and 23 bases lay between the germline ends. Germline V gene sequence: CDR1 LGHNA, CDR2 YNFKEQ. The CDR3 spans 18 residues. In DNA form, the CDR3 reads TGTGCCAGCAGCCCGAGAAAGGGCCCTAGAGGCCTTCAAGAGACCCAGTACTTC. Translated: CASSPRKGPRGLQETQYF.

The rearrangement links TRBV5-6 to TRBJ2-7, with 10 positions matching TRBD2. V lost 4 bases, J lost 4 bases, and 11 bases stayed unmatched. CDR3 length equals 16 residues. Germline V gene data show CDR1 as SGHDT and CDR2 as YYEEEE. The CDR3 here is CASSPGWTSGLYEQYF. As DNA, the CDR3 is TGTGCCAGCAGCCCAGGCTGGACTAGCGGCCTATACGAGCAGTACTTC.

This clonotype has at least ten counts. The rearrangement links TRBV20-1 to TRBJ1-5; D not resolved. V gave up 2 bases and J gave up 4 bases, with 9 bases separating them. CDR3 length equals 13 residues. CDR1 and CDR2 from the germline V gene are DFQATT and SNEGSKA (reference sequence). The CDR3 coding sequence is TGCAGTGCTAGACAGGTCTGGAATCAGCCCCAGCATTTT. As protein: CSARQVWNQPQHF.

This clonotype was recorded at least ten times. The chain carries TRBV5-8 and TRBJ2-3; perhaps TRBD2 as D (6 bases). Deletions cut 2 bases from V and 0 bases from J, with 7 bases between. Germline V gene sequence: CDR1 SGHTS, CDR2 YDEGEE. This CDR3 region has 14 residues. In DNA form, the CDR3 reads TGTGCCAGCAGCTTTGCGGGGAGCACAGATACGCAGTATTTT. It is translated as CASSFAGSTDTQYF.

This chain connects TRBV7-6 to TRBJ2-7; 7 nucleotides agree with TRBD1. The CDR3 totals 14 residues. Per germline, CDR1 SGHVS and CDR2 FNYEAQ. Trimming removed 1 base from V and 6 bases from J; junction bases left unmatched: 6. CDR3 in amino acids: CASSLVATGIEQYF. The CDR3 DNA reads as TGTGCCAGCAGCTTAGTAGCGACAGGGATCGAGCAGTACTTC.

This chain links TRBV28 with TRBJ2-7; no clear D. Per germline, CDR1 MDHEN and CDR2 SYDVKM. Trimming removed 5 bases at V and 5 bases at J, with 19 bases between. This CDR3 comprises 15 residues. The CDR3 sequence is CASSLPSNIRDEQYF. CDR3 DNA sequence: TGTGCCAGCAGTCTCCCTAGTAATATACGTGACGAGCAGTACTTC.

V and J are TRBV20-1 and TRBJ1-5; 10 bases are shared with TRBD1. There are 17 residues in the CDR3. Germline lookup yields CDR1 DFQATT and CDR2 SNEGSKA (reference sequence). Trimming removed 3 bases from V and 2 bases from J; junction bases left unmatched: 10. CDR3 sequence reads: CSASPRTGGFGNQPQHF. The CDR3 DNA follows: TGCAGTGCTAGCCCAAGGACAGGGGGGTTCGGCAATCAGCCCCAGCATTTT.

CDR3 nucleotide sequence: TGCAGTGCTAGAGATGCTAGCGGGAGTTCGGAGACCCAGTACTTC. Translation gives CSARDASGSSETQYF. The chain recombines TRBV20-1 with TRBJ2-5; the match to TRBD2 covers 10 bases. The V gene end was trimmed by 0 bases and the J gene end by 5 bases; junction bases not matched to a gene: 6. The CDR3 covers 15 residues. Per the germline V gene, CDR1 is DFQATT and CDR2 is SNEGSKA (reference sequence).

Comments on this clonotype: A read error is possible here, since a much larger clone lies one base away. The chain is built from TRBV10-3 and TRBJ2-7; D possibly matches TRBD1 or TRBD2 (5 bases each). Trimming removed 7 bases at V and 5 bases at J, with 15 bases between. This CDR3 spans 13 amino acids. The germline V gene encodes CDR1 ENHRY and CDR2 SYGVKD. The chain's CDR3 is CAITGTDTHEQYF. The DNA of the CDR3 is TGTGCCATCACAGGGACGGACACCCACGAGCAGTACTTC.

This rearrangement joins TRBV29-1 to TRBJ1-1; D is ambiguous. Germline-derived CDR1 and CDR2 are SQVTM and ANQGSEA. The CDR3 totals 13 residues. Between the trimmed V and J ends, which lost 2 bases and 1 base, there was a span of 8 bases. The CDR3, as DNA: TGCAGCGTTGAAAAGACTGCGAACACTGAAGCTTTCTTT. This sequence encodes CSVEKTANTEAFF.

This clonotype showed up many times. The CDR3 region has the DNA TGCAGCGCAATTCTAGGGGTCAGCACAGATACGCAGTATTTT. It yields the protein CSAILGVSTDTQYF. The chain combines TRBV29-1 with TRBJ2-3; possible D gene TRBD1, 5 bases. The CDR3 contains 14 residues. Trimming removed 7 bases from V and 0 bases from J, with 14 bases in between. Germline CDR1 SQVTM, CDR2 ANQGSEA.

This clonotype was seen a handful of times. This sequence joins TRBV7-2 and TRBJ2-7; D may be TRBD2 (6 bases). Trimming removed 6 bases from V and 1 base from J, with 19 bases in between. The CDR3 contains 16 residues. Germline V lookup: CDR1 SGHTA, CDR2 FQGNSA. The CDR3 loop reads CASSASDPRVSYEQYF. CDR3 sequence (DNA): TGTGCCAGCAGTGCTAGCGACCCGAGGGTTTCCTACGAGCAGTACTTC.

This clonotype was detected only a few times. This rearrangement joins TRBV20-1 to TRBJ2-2, with 10 bases fitting TRBD2. Germline CDR1 is DFQATT and CDR2 is SNEGSKA (reference sequence). This CDR3 region has 18 residues. Trimming cost V 0 bases and J 0 bases; bases outside gene matches: 7. CDR3 bases: TGCAGTGCTAGAGATTTTCCTAGCGGGAGTACGAACACCGGGGAGCTGTTTTTT. This translates into CSARDFPSGSTNTGELFF.

The CDR3 sequence is CASSSRVAKNIQYF. DNA for the CDR3: TGCGCCAGCAGCTCCAGGGTGGCCAAAAACATTCAGTACTTC. This sequence joins TRBV4-3 and TRBJ2-4, with TRBD1 as a possible D gene (5 bases). Trimming pared 5 bases from V and 1 base from J, leaving 9 bases between. The CDR3 is 14 amino acids. CDR1 and CDR2 from the germline V gene are LGHNA and YSLEER.

This clonotype was recorded at least ten times. The chain has TRBV7-2 and TRBJ1-6, with a weak D call TRBD1 (5 bases). V lost 6 bases and J lost 5, with 11 bases in between. CDR3 length equals 14 residues. Germline V gene lookup returns CDR1 SGHTA and CDR2 FQGNSA. CDR3 protein: CASSLQGNNSPLHF. CDR3 sequence (DNA): TGTGCCAGCAGTCTTCAGGGAAATAATTCACCCCTCCACTTT.

The rearrangement joins TRBV11-1 to TRBJ2-5, with 7 positions matching TRBD2. The V gene end was trimmed by 1 base and the J gene end by 2 bases; junction bases not matched to a gene: 13. Germline assignment: CDR1 SGHAT and CDR2 FQDESV (reference sequence). CDR3 length: 18 amino acids. The DNA of the CDR3 is TGTGCCAGCAGCTTAGGGGTCTTACGGGAGGCGGATCAAGAGACCCAGTACTTC. Translated, it gives CASSLGVLREADQETQYF.

This sequence joins TRBV7-3 and TRBJ2-7, with 8 bases matching TRBD1. The V segment lost 5 bases and the J segment 6 bases; nucleotides outside the gene matches: 6. The CDR3 is made up of 13 amino acids. The germline gives CDR1 SGHTA, CDR2 FQGTGA. The CDR3 DNA is TGTGCCAGCAGCCAGGGGGCAGGAGGCGAGCAGTACTTC. As protein: CASSQGAGGEQYF.